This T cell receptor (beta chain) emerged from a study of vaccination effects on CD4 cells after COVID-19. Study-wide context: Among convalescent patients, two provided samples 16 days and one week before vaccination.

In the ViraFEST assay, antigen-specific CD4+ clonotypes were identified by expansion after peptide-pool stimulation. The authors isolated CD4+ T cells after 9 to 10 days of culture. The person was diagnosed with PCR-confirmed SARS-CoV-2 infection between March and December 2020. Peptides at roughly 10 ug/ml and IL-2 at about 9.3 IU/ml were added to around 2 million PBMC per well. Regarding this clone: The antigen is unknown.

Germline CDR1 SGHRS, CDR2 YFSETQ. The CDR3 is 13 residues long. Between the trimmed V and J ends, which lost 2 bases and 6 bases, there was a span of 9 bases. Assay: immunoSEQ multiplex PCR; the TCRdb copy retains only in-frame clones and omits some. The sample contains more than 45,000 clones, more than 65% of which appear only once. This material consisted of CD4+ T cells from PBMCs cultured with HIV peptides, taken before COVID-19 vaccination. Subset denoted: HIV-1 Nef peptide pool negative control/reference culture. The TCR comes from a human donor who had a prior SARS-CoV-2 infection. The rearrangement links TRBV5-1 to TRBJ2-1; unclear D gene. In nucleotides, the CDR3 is TGCGCCAGCAGCTTCGGCGGCAGCAATGAGCAGTTCTTC. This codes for CASSFGGSNEQFF. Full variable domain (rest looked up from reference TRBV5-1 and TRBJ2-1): KAGVTQTPRYLIKTRGQQVTLSCSPISGHRSVSWYQQTPGQGLQFLFEYFSETQRNKGNFPGRFSGRQFSNSRSEMNVSTLELGDSALYLCASSFGGSNEQFFGPGTRLTVL.